The entry below describes one TCR beta chain. Its cognate antigen is unknown. These data belong to a study of monozygotic twins with inflammatory bowel disease. General observations from the study: IBD patients showed reduced TCRbeta diversity (inverse Simpson) versus healthy co-twins. For IBD, no single strong associated signal or clonotype was supported.

CDR3 size: 13 residues. CDR1 is MNHEY, CDR2 SVGAGI, per germline. TCRdb re-called the 5' RACE reads, yielding one record per CDR3 amino acid sequence without DNA. The table for this sample gives hundreds of thousands of distinct CDR3 sequences. The chain has TRBV6-5 and TRBJ2-1; TCRdb lists TRBD1, though no DNA is available to test this call. Sequencing was done on a sample of blood. The receptor's source is a human donor with ulcerative colitis or Crohn's disease, or a healthy co-twin of an affected twin (not recorded which). The CDR3 loop is CASSPPGINEQFF.